The 32 T cell receptor beta chains presented below share a single source sample, sequenced in a study of T cell changes during pregnancy in multiple sclerosis. Data came from immunoSEQ multiplex PCR; TCRdb stores just in-frame clones and leaves some out. This table has fewer than 45,000 clones, under 95% appearing once. The sequencing used CD4+ T cells from peripheral blood mononuclear cells, collected in the third trimester of pregnancy. The receptors derive from a female donor with multiple sclerosis, enrolled in a pregnancy study.

This rearrangement joins TRBV19 to TRBJ1-2, with D unclear. CDR3 length: 15 residues. Germline CDR1 is LNHDA and CDR2 is SQIVND (reference sequence). Deletions cut 2 bases from V and 4 bases from J, with 14 bases between. DNA of the CDR3: TGTGCCAGTAGTATATTAGCCCGACGTTCCTATGGCTACACCTTC. This translates into CASSILARRSYGYTF.

V usage is TRBV6-1 and J usage is TRBJ1-2; TRBD1 agrees at 12 bases. With V trimmed by 6 bases and J by 5 bases, 4 bases remained unmatched. This CDR3 region has 14 residues. CDR1 is MNHNS, CDR2 SASEGT, per germline. The CDR3, as DNA: TGTGCCAGCAGGGGGGACAGGGGGCATTATGGCTACACCTTC. Translation: CASRGDRGHYGYTF.

This sequence joins TRBV10-1 and TRBJ2-5; D perhaps matches TRBD1 (8 bases). Germline CDR1 is WNHNN and CDR2 is SYGVQD (reference sequence). Trimming stripped 0 bases from V and 5 bases from J, with 19 bases between. This CDR3 region has 17 residues. CDR3 sequence reads: CASSESGDRLGRETQYF. CDR3 nucleotide sequence: TGCGCCAGCAGTGAGTCGGGGGACAGGCTCGGGAGGGAGACCCAGTACTTC.

The chain joins TRBV7-8 to TRBJ1-1, with a tentative D call TRBD1 (5 bases). The CDR3 loop spans 13 amino acids. Per germline, CDR1 SGHVS and CDR2 FQNEAQ. Trimming took off 1 base at V and 5 bases at J, with 8 bases between the two ends. The CDR3 sequence is CASSLVRGTEAFF. The CDR3, as DNA: TGTGCCAGCAGCTTAGTCCGGGGGACTGAAGCTTTCTTT.

This clone was seen a handful of times. The V gene is TRBV4-2, the J gene TRBJ1-2, with 7 bases fitting TRBD1. The CDR3 is 15 amino acids. The trim removed 2 bases at V and 4 bases at J, leaving 7 bases unmatched. Germline CDR1 is LGHNA and CDR2 is YNFKEQ. CDR3 residues: CASSQTGDSAYGYTF. CDR3 DNA: TGTGCCAGCAGCCAAACCGGGGACAGCGCCTATGGCTACACCTTC.

This clone was counted between two and nine times. This rearrangement joins TRBV6-5 to TRBJ2-3; 9 positions agree with TRBD2. This CDR3 region has 16 residues. Germline V gene data show CDR1 as MNHEY and CDR2 as SVGAGI. The junction had 4 bases not matched to a gene; V was cut back by 2 bases and J by 1 base. This chain's CDR3 is CASSYVGLAGTDTQYF. DNA for the CDR3: TGTGCCAGCAGTTACGTGGGACTAGCCGGCACAGATACGCAGTATTTT.

V and J are TRBV7-9 and TRBJ2-1; D is possibly TRBD2 (6 bases). Trimming stripped 5 bases from V and 6 bases from J, with 17 bases between. CDR1 and CDR2 (germline): SEHNR, FQNEAQ (reference sequence). The CDR3 covers 15 residues. The DNA for the CDR3 is TGTGCCAGCAGCCTCCCAGGATGGGGAGGCAATGAGCAGTTCTTC. Protein sequence: CASSLPGWGGNEQFF.

This chain connects TRBV5-4 to TRBJ2-7, with 7 bases that match TRBD1. This CDR3 is 13 amino acids long. Trimming cost V 4 bases and J 5 bases; bases outside gene matches: 6. Looked up from germline, CDR1 is SGHNT and CDR2 is YYREEE (reference sequence). CDR3 nucleotide sequence: TGTGCCAGCAGCCACACAGGGGTCGACGAGCAGTACTTC. This translates into CASSHTGVDEQYF.

This chain links TRBV15 with TRBJ2-7; 7 nucleotides line up with TRBD1. Per the germline V gene, CDR1 is LNHNV and CDR2 is YYDKDF (reference sequence). The J segment lost 0 bases and the V segment lost 0 bases, leaving 2 bases of the junction unmatched. The CDR3 runs to 15 residues. Written as DNA, the CDR3 is TGTGCCACCAGCAGAGATTGGACAGGCTCCTACGAGCAGTACTTC. Residues: CATSRDWTGSYEQYF.

The chain has TRBV10-1 and TRBJ2-7, with 10 positions matching TRBD2. This CDR3 has 14 residues. Germline-derived CDR1 and CDR2 are WNHNN and SYGVQD (reference sequence). J was trimmed by 6 bases and V by 3 bases; bases with no gene match: 5. The CDR3 sequence is CASSESSGSPEQYF. CDR3 in DNA: TGCGCCAGCAGTGAATCTAGCGGGAGTCCCGAGCAGTACTTC.

This sequence joins TRBV9 and TRBJ1-1, with 10 positions matching TRBD1. V trimming: 1 base; J trimming: 0 bases; junction bases outside the gene matches: 3. The germline V gene encodes CDR1 SGDLS and CDR2 YYNGEE. The CDR3 length is 16 residues. This CDR3 is CASSVSTGGVNTEAFF. In nucleotides, the CDR3 is TGTGCCAGCAGCGTATCGACAGGGGGCGTGAACACTGAAGCTTTCTTT.

The chain employs TRBV6-1 and TRBJ2-7, with 7 positions matching TRBD1. The CDR3 spans 15 residues. V lost 7 bases and J lost 3; bases outside the gene matches: 12. Germline V lookup: CDR1 MNHNS, CDR2 SASEGT. The DNA of the CDR3 is TGTGCCAGCAACCAGCCGGGACAGTCACTCTACGAGCAGTACTTC. It specifies CASNQPGQSLYEQYF.

This chain connects TRBV5-1 to TRBJ1-1; 11 bases align to TRBD1. The CDR3 covers 16 residues. The junction had 6 bases not matched to a gene; V was cut back by 1 base and J by 4 bases. Germline values: CDR1 SGHRS, CDR2 YFSETQ. CDR3 in amino acids: CASSLNPGQGVTEAFF. CDR3 in DNA: TGCGCCAGCAGCTTGAACCCGGGACAGGGGGTCACTGAAGCTTTCTTT.

This chain joins TRBV28 and TRBJ2-3; TRBD2 matches at 8 bases. V lost 5 bases to trimming and J lost 6 bases; unmatched junction nucleotides: 10. CDR1 and CDR2 from the germline V gene are MDHEN and SYDVKM. CDR3 length equals 15 residues. The CDR3 spells CASSRSGSSGDTQYF. The CDR3 DNA reads TGTGCCAGCAGTCGGAGCGGGAGTTCGGGGGATACGCAGTATTTT. The full variable domain, completed using reference TRBV28 and TRBJ2-3, is DVKVTQSSRYLVKRTGEKVFLECVQDMDHENMFWYRQDPGLGLRLIYFSYDVKMKEKGDIPEGYSVSREKKERFSLILESASTNQTSMYLCASSRSGSSGDTQYFGPGTRLTVL.

J is TRBJ2-5 and V is TRBV6-5, with 7 positions matching TRBD2. Germline V gene lookup returns CDR1 MNHEY and CDR2 SVGAGI. Losses at the gene ends were 5 bases for V and 5 bases for J; bases not matched to a gene: 8. The CDR3 loop spans 14 amino acids. CDR3 sequence reads: CASSRSEGGETQYF. The CDR3 nucleotides are TGTGCCAGCAGTCGCTCCGAGGGAGGGGAGACCCAGTACTTC.

The CDR3 bases are TGCGCCAGCAGCGCTAGCGGGGACACCGGGGAGCTGTTTTTT. Protein: CASSASGDTGELFF. V and J are TRBV5-1 and TRBJ2-2; 9 nucleotides match TRBD2. Germline trimming cut 4 bases from V and 3 bases from J; bases unmatched to any gene: 1. The V gene's germline CDR1 is SGHRS and CDR2 YFSETQ. The CDR3 consists of 14 residues.

V and J are TRBV5-1 and TRBJ1-1; unclear D gene. This CDR3 comprises 15 residues. The V and J ends lost 0 bases and 2 bases respectively, with 11 bases between them. Germline V gene data show CDR1 as SGHRS and CDR2 as YFSETQ. The CDR3 DNA sequence: TGCGCCAGCAGCTTGGTGGCAGGTCCTAACACTGAAGCTTTCTTT. It specifies CASSLVAGPNTEAFF.

J is TRBJ2-7 and V is TRBV10-3, with TRBD1 identical over 11 bases. Trimming cost V 3 bases and J 13 bases; bases outside gene matches: 8. Germline V lookup: CDR1 ENHRY, CDR2 SYGVKD. The CDR3 spans 13 residues. CDR3 sequence (DNA): TGTGCCATCAGTGAAGAGGGGACAGGGGGAAGTTACTTC. Amino acid sequence: CAISEEGTGGSYF.

This clone is a singleton in its sample. This sequence joins TRBV4-3 and TRBJ1-5; 9 bases map to TRBD1. Germline CDR1 LGHNA, CDR2 YSLEER. The V segment lost 3 bases and the J segment 1 base; nucleotides outside the gene matches: 4. This CDR3 is built from 16 residues. In DNA form, the CDR3 reads TGCGCCAGCAGCCATAACAGGGGGCTCAGCAATCAGCCCCAGCATTTT. As protein: CASSHNRGLSNQPQHF.

The chain joins TRBV7-8 to TRBJ1-5, with D unresolved. The CDR3 contains 16 residues. V was shortened by 5 bases and J by 7 bases, with 21 bases between the two germline ends. Germline CDR1 reads SGHVS; CDR2 reads FQNEAQ. The CDR3 DNA sequence: TGTGCCAGCAGCCCACGGGTGAGGGTGGGAGGCCAGCCCCAGCATTTT. Its protein product is CASSPRVRVGGQPQHF.

This clone appeared a single time. The chain uses TRBV5-1 and TRBJ1-3, with D uncertain. The CDR3 is 15 amino acids. V lost 0 bases and J lost 0, with 7 bases in between. The germline CDR1 and CDR2 sequences are SGHRS and YFSETQ. The DNA of the CDR3 is TGCGCCAGCAGCTTGGAGCCAAGCTCTGGAAACACCATATATTTT. This gives the protein CASSLEPSSGNTIYF.

J is TRBJ2-3 and V is TRBV7-6; a possible D gene is TRBD2 (7 bases). The CDR3 length is 17 residues. Trimming took 4 bases from V and 6 from J, leaving 23 bases between them. Germline assignment: CDR1 SGHVS and CDR2 FNYEAQ. The CDR3 nucleotides read TGTGCCAGCAGCTCACCCCTGCCACGGCGGGGGCCTGATACGCAGTATTTT. Its translation is CASSSPLPRRGPDTQYF.

J is TRBJ2-7 and V is TRBV7-8; 11 bases agree with TRBD1. The CDR3 is 17 amino acids. J gave up 2 bases and V 5 bases, and 11 bases lay outside the gene matches. Germline V CDR1 and CDR2: SGHVS, FQNEAQ. This CDR3 reads CASSRITGTGGTYEQYF. As DNA, the CDR3 is TGTGCCAGCAGCCGAATAACCGGGACAGGGGGTACCTACGAGCAGTACTTC.

This chain links TRBV2 with TRBJ2-1; 10 nucleotides match TRBD2. The CDR3 length is 19 residues. Looked up from germline, CDR1 is SNHLY and CDR2 is FYNNEI. V gave up 7 bases and J gave up 4 bases; unmatched junction bases: 19. This CDR3 reads CASNQGQGRGTSVYNEQFF. The CDR3 nucleotides read TGTGCCAGCAATCAGGGGCAGGGGAGAGGGACTAGCGTATACAATGAGCAGTTCTTC.

DNA of the CDR3: TGTGCCAGCAGCTCGGGACTAGCGGGGACCCAAGAGACCCAGTACTTC. It translates to CASSSGLAGTQETQYF. V usage is TRBV5-4 and J usage is TRBJ2-5; TRBD2 aligns across 13 bases. The V segment lost 3 bases and the J segment 1 base; nucleotides outside the gene matches: 3. Germline V gene data show CDR1 as SGHNT and CDR2 as YYREEE (reference sequence). The CDR3 spans 16 residues.

The chain links TRBV30 to TRBJ2-3; unclear D gene. The V and J ends lost 1 base and 6 bases respectively, with 11 bases between them. CDR1 is GTSNPN, CDR2 SVGIG, per germline (reference sequence). This CDR3 has 13 residues. CDR3 nucleotides: TGTGCCTGGAGTGATGGAGAGACGGATACGCAGTATTTT. Protein: CAWSDGETDTQYF.

This clone was seen a few times. The chain has TRBV2 and TRBJ2-5, with TRBD1 matching 9 bases. J gave up 4 bases and V 3 bases, and 9 bases lay outside the gene matches. The CDR3 is made up of 16 amino acids. Germline assignment: CDR1 SNHLY and CDR2 FYNNEI. CDR3 in amino acids: CASSDTGGVGLETQYF. The CDR3 DNA reads TGTGCCAGCAGTGATACAGGGGGCGTTGGCCTAGAGACCCAGTACTTC. Complete variable domain (other parts from reference TRBV2 and TRBJ2-5): EPEVTQTPSHQVTQMGQEVILRCVPISNHLYFYWYRQILGQKVEFLVSFYNNEISEKSEIFDDQFSVERPDGSNFTLKIRSTKLEDSAMYFCASSDTGGVGLETQYFGPGTRLLVL.

The chain is built from TRBV7-8 and TRBJ1-1, with a possible D match to TRBD1 (5 bases). Germline assignment: CDR1 SGHVS and CDR2 FQNEAQ. This CDR3 comprises 14 residues. Trimming took 2 bases from V and 6 from J, leaving 13 bases between them. This chain's CDR3 is CASSLRAGSAEAFF. The CDR3 DNA sequence: TGTGCCAGCAGCTTAAGGGCAGGGTCAGCTGAAGCTTTCTTT.

The gene calls are TRBV18 and TRBJ2-2; TRBD2 aligns across 11 bases. This CDR3 has 18 residues. Germline V gene data show CDR1 as KGHSH and CDR2 as LQKENI. The V and J ends lost 3 bases and 0 bases, in that order; junction bases with no gene match: 6. Written as DNA, the CDR3 is TGTGCCAGCTCACCCCTTATACTAGCGGGGGCGAACACCGGGGAGCTGTTTTTT. It codes for CASSPLILAGANTGELFF.

The chain couples TRBV5-1 to TRBJ1-1; D might be TRBD1 (5 bases). With 4 bases removed from V and 7 bases from J, the gap between germline ends came to 14 bases. CDR3 length: 13 amino acids. Germline assignment: CDR1 SGHRS and CDR2 YFSETQ. CDR3 sequence reads: CASSAPGFSEAFF. The CDR3 bases are TGCGCCAGCAGCGCCCCAGGGTTTAGTGAAGCTTTCTTT.

This clone was observed once. This sequence joins TRBV29-1 and TRBJ1-2; maybe TRBD1 (6 bases). Trimming left V 4 bases short and J 2 bases short, with 17 bases between. CDR3 length: 15 amino acids. CDR1 is SQVTM and CDR2 is ANQGSEA in the germline V gene. CDR3 sequence: CSVGGGGAANYGYTF. CDR3 nucleotides: TGCAGCGTTGGAGGCGGGGGGGCGGCGAACTATGGCTACACCTTC.

The chain couples TRBV6-6 to TRBJ2-4; D may be TRBD1 (5 bases). Trimming took 5 bases from V and 5 from J, leaving 10 bases between them. The CDR3 consists of 13 residues. The germline gives CDR1 MNHNY, CDR2 SVGAGI (reference sequence). CDR3 nucleotides: TGTGCCAGCAGTGGCGGCAGGGAAAACATTCAGTACTTC. This codes for CASSGGRENIQYF.